This is a list of T cell receptor beta chains from one sample in a study of blood T cell repertoires in COVID-19. Measured with immunoSEQ multiplex PCR; TCRdb has only the in-frame clones, and not every one. The repertoire consists of almost 55,000 clones, with roughly 85% occurring once and the leading ten covering approximately 5%. Sequenced material: peripheral blood. These receptors originate from a human donor in a cohort sampled during active COVID-19. The CDR3 runs from the conserved cysteine through the conserved F or W. D genes are given only for firm matches. Size is stated for part of the rows, as once, few or many counts, or as a class when the clone is expanded.

CDR3nt: TGTGCCAGCAGTCTACCAACAGGGGAAAGTGGCAATCAGCCCCAGCATTTT
CDR3aa: CASSLPTGESGNQPQHF
abundance: -
v_gene: TRBV28
d_gene: TRBD1
len: 17
j_gene: TRBJ1-5

CDR3nt: TGTGCCAGCAGCACCCGACAGGGTACTAATGAAAAACTGTTTTTT
CDR3aa: CASSTRQGTNEKLFF
abundance: -
v_gene: TRBV7-9
d_gene: TRBD1
len: 15
j_gene: TRBJ1-4

CDR3nt: TGTGCCAGCTCACCACAACCGGACAGGGAACGGTACTTC
CDR3aa: CASSPQPDRERYF
abundance: -
v_gene: TRBV18
d_gene: TRBD1
len: 13
j_gene: TRBJ2-7

CDR3nt: TGTGCCAGCAGTTTAGGGGGTGGCTACACCTTC
CDR3aa: CASSLGGGYTF
abundance: -
v_gene: TRBV6-6
d_gene: -
len: 11
j_gene: TRBJ1-2

CDR3nt: TGTGCCAGCAGAGCCGGGACAGGGGGCTACGAGCAGTACTTC
CDR3aa: CASRAGTGGYEQYF
abundance: few
v_gene: TRBV6-5
d_gene: TRBD1
len: 14
j_gene: TRBJ2-7

CDR3nt: TGTGCCAGCTCCCCTGGAGAAACTAACTATGGCTACACCTTC
CDR3aa: CASSPGETNYGYTF
abundance: -
v_gene: TRBV18
d_gene: -
len: 14
j_gene: TRBJ1-2

CDR3nt: TGTGCCAGCAGCTCCCCGGTACCGCCTAGAACAGATACGCAGTATTTT
CDR3aa: CASSSPVPPRTDTQYF
abundance: -
v_gene: TRBV21-1
d_gene: -
len: 16
j_gene: TRBJ2-3

CDR3nt: TGTGCCAGCAGTAAACCGGGACAGGGGAGTTCACCCCTCCACTTT
CDR3aa: CASSKPGQGSSPLHF
abundance: -
v_gene: TRBV6-2/TRBV6-3
d_gene: TRBD1
len: 15
j_gene: TRBJ1-6

CDR3nt: TGTGCCAGTAGTATGTCAGCGGCGGAAAACATTCAGTACTTC
CDR3aa: CASSMSAAENIQYF
abundance: -
v_gene: TRBV19
d_gene: -
len: 14
j_gene: TRBJ2-4

CDR3nt: TGTGCCAGCAGCCAAGCAGGGCGCAATCAGCCCCAGCATTTT
CDR3aa: CASSQAGRNQPQHF
abundance: -
v_gene: TRBV3-1/TRBV3-2
d_gene: -
len: 14
j_gene: TRBJ1-5

CDR3nt: TGTGCCAGCAGTTACGACAGGCGAGAGGCTAACTATGGCTACACCTTC
CDR3aa: CASSYDRREANYGYTF
abundance: -
v_gene: TRBV6-5
d_gene: -
len: 16
j_gene: TRBJ1-2

CDR3nt: TGTGCCAGCAGCTTCGAGCGGGGGCGGGAGACCCAGTACTTC
CDR3aa: CASSFERGRETQYF
abundance: -
v_gene: TRBV7-2
d_gene: TRBD2
len: 14
j_gene: TRBJ2-5

CDR3nt: TGTGCCAGCAGCGGCCCGGAAGGGGGACAGCGCGAGTCTGGAAACACCATATATTTT
CDR3aa: CASSGPEGGQRESGNTIYF
abundance: -
v_gene: TRBV5-4
d_gene: TRBD1
len: 19
j_gene: TRBJ1-3

CDR3nt: TGTGCCAGTAGTATGCCGGGGACAGGGGATGTCGAGCAGTACTTC
CDR3aa: CASSMPGTGDVEQYF
abundance: -
v_gene: TRBV19
d_gene: TRBD1
len: 15
j_gene: TRBJ2-7

CDR3nt: TGTGCCAGCTCACTTGGAGCCGGGACAGGGGTCAATTCACCCCTCCACTTT
CDR3aa: CASSLGAGTGVNSPLHF
abundance: once
v_gene: TRBV18
d_gene: TRBD1
len: 17
j_gene: TRBJ1-6

CDR3nt: TGCGCCAGCAGCCGGAATGTAGCGGGGGCCTCTGGGGACACCGGGGAGCTGTTTTTT
CDR3aa: CASSRNVAGASGDTGELFF
abundance: -
v_gene: TRBV5-1
d_gene: TRBD2
len: 19
j_gene: TRBJ2-2

CDR3nt: TGTGCCAGCAGAGCCGACAGGGTGTACACCGGGGAGCTGTTTTTT
CDR3aa: CASRADRVYTGELFF
abundance: -
v_gene: TRBV7-2
d_gene: TRBD1
len: 15
j_gene: TRBJ2-2

CDR3nt: TGTGCCTGCGTCCCGGGACAGGGATCGAACACTGAAGCTTTCTTT
CDR3aa: CACVPGQGSNTEAFF
abundance: few
v_gene: TRBV30
d_gene: TRBD1
len: 15
j_gene: TRBJ1-1

CDR3nt: TGTGCCAGTAGTATAGGTAAGCAGGGGACCAAAAACATTCAGTACTTC
CDR3aa: CASSIGKQGTKNIQYF
abundance: many
v_gene: TRBV19
d_gene: -
len: 16
j_gene: TRBJ2-4

CDR3nt: TGTGCCTGGAGAGACAGATATGCATCACCCCTCCACTTT
CDR3aa: CAWRDRYASPLHF
abundance: -
v_gene: TRBV30
d_gene: -
len: 13
j_gene: TRBJ1-6

CDR3nt: TGTGCCAGCAGTTTATCGAACGATCGGGGAGGCTACACCTTC
CDR3aa: CASSLSNDRGGYTF
abundance: -
v_gene: TRBV27
d_gene: -
len: 14
j_gene: TRBJ1-2

CDR3nt: TGTGCCAGCAGTCTCACAGGGGGCATCGGGGAGCTGTTTTTT
CDR3aa: CASSLTGGIGELFF
abundance: -
v_gene: TRBV2
d_gene: TRBD1
len: 14
j_gene: TRBJ2-2

CDR3nt: TGTGCCAGCAGTTTAACCGGGGTAGGTGATCTCGCTGAAGCTTTCTTT
CDR3aa: CASSLTGVGDLAEAFF
abundance: -
v_gene: TRBV27
d_gene: -
len: 16
j_gene: TRBJ1-1

CDR3nt: TGTGCCAGCAGTCCGGGTCCACTCAATCAGCCCCAGCATTTT
CDR3aa: CASSPGPLNQPQHF
abundance: once
v_gene: TRBV2
d_gene: -
len: 14
j_gene: TRBJ1-5

CDR3nt: TGTGCCACAGACGCCCCGGGGGGACGTCAAGGGGGCTACACCTTC
CDR3aa: CATDAPGGRQGGYTF
abundance: -
v_gene: TRBV11-2
d_gene: -
len: 15
j_gene: TRBJ1-2

CDR3nt: TGTGCCAGCAGCTTCCGGTTGGACAGGAACACTGAAGCTTTCTTT
CDR3aa: CASSFRLDRNTEAFF
abundance: -
v_gene: TRBV5-5
d_gene: -
len: 15
j_gene: TRBJ1-1

CDR3nt: TGTGCCAGCAGCGAGGGGGCTAGCGGGGGCGGGGAGCAGTTCTTC
CDR3aa: CASSEGASGGGEQFF
abundance: -
v_gene: TRBV7-2
d_gene: TRBD2
len: 15
j_gene: TRBJ2-1

CDR3nt: TGTGCCAGCAGCTTGACCGCTGGGGCGAGAGAAAAACTGTTTTTT
CDR3aa: CASSLTAGAREKLFF
abundance: -
v_gene: TRBV7-2
d_gene: -
len: 15
j_gene: TRBJ1-4

CDR3nt: TGTGCCAGCAGCCAAGTCGGTGAAAAACTGTTTTTT
CDR3aa: CASSQVGEKLFF
abundance: -
v_gene: TRBV3-1/TRBV3-2
d_gene: -
len: 12
j_gene: TRBJ1-4

CDR3nt: TGTGCCAGCTCACCCGGGGGGGGTCATGGCTACACCTTC
CDR3aa: CASSPGGGHGYTF
abundance: -
v_gene: TRBV18
d_gene: -
len: 13
j_gene: TRBJ1-2

CDR3nt: TGTGCCAGCTCACCACCGGGGGCCAGGGAGAGTTACGAGCAGTACTTC
CDR3aa: CASSPPGARESYEQYF
abundance: -
v_gene: TRBV18
d_gene: -
len: 16
j_gene: TRBJ2-7

CDR3nt: TGTGCCAGCAGCCAAGGGCCCGCTCGGGGGGTCACCGGGGAGCTGTTTTTT
CDR3aa: CASSQGPARGVTGELFF
abundance: -
v_gene: TRBV3-1/TRBV3-2
d_gene: TRBD2
len: 17
j_gene: TRBJ2-2

CDR3nt: TGTGCCAGCTCACCGTGGACAGGGGAGGGGAACACTGAAGCTTTCTTT
CDR3aa: CASSPWTGEGNTEAFF
abundance: once
v_gene: TRBV18
d_gene: TRBD1
len: 16
j_gene: TRBJ1-1

CDR3nt: TGTGCCAGCAGGAGAATCAGCGGGGGGGGCGATGAGCAGTTCTTC
CDR3aa: CASRRISGGGDEQFF
abundance: -
v_gene: TRBV2
d_gene: TRBD2
len: 15
j_gene: TRBJ2-1

CDR3nt: TGTGCCAGCAGTTATCAGGTCTCTGGAAACACCATATATTTT
CDR3aa: CASSYQVSGNTIYF
abundance: -
v_gene: TRBV6-6
d_gene: -
len: 14
j_gene: TRBJ1-3